These T cell receptor beta chains were read from a single sample in a study of T cells in Graves' hyperthyroidism and ophthalmopathy. TCRdb analysed the multiplex PCR reads with MiXCR anew, one entry per CDR3 protein. The top ten hold about 30% of the sample, which has a few hundred thousand distinct CDR3 sequences, 20% seen once. The sample was blood. These receptors came from a man aged 18 to 30 with Graves' hyperthyroidism. Both conserved end residues are part of each CDR3. The order of the fields is V gene, D gene, clone size, J gene, CDR3 DNA, CDR3 protein. The D gene is left open where the match is weak. Where a row states a size, it is once, few, many or the class of an expanded clone; other rows omit it.

>TRBV13|TRBD1|.|TRBJ2-5
TGTGCCAGCAGCTCCTCCGGGACAGGGTTTCTAAAGACCCAGTACTTC
CASSSSGTGFLKTQYF
>TRBV12-3/TRBV12-4|.|.|TRBJ2-5
TGTGCCAGCAGCAGTTTACACTACCGGGACTTAGGCCAAGAGACCCAGTACTTC
CASSSLHYRDLGQETQYF
>TRBV7-6|TRBD1|few|TRBJ2-7
TGTGTCAGCAGCTCCGTGGACAGGGGGGTCTACGAGCAGTACTTC
CVSSSVDRGVYEQYF
>TRBV18|.|.|TRBJ1-2
TGTGCCAGCTCACCATTTGATCCCCCCTCAGATTATTATGGCTACACCTTC
CASSPFDPPSDYYGYTF
>TRBV10-2|.|.|TRBJ2-7
TGCGCCAGCAGTGGGGTCCAGGATCCCTACGAGCAGTACTTC
CASSGVQDPYEQYF
>TRBV30|.|many|TRBJ1-2
TGTGCCTGGAGTATGGGTCCTTTTAACTATGGCTACACCTTC
CAWSMGPFNYGYTF
>TRBV30|TRBD1|.|TRBJ1-5
TGTGCCTGGGGGACAGGGGCGATTGGTCAGCCCCAGCATTTT
CAWGTGAIGQPQHF
>TRBV14|.|many|TRBJ1-2
TGTGCCAGCAGCCAAGATCTGGGCTCTAACTATGGCTACACCTTC
CASSQDLGSNYGYTF
>TRBV3-1|.|.|TRBJ2-7
TGTGCCAGCAGCCAAGAGGGCAGTGAGTACTACGAGCAGTACTTC
CASSQEGSEYYEQYF
>TRBV6-1|.|few|TRBJ1-5
TGTGCCAGCAGTGAATGGGGTAGAAATCAGCCCCAGCATTTT
CASSEWGRNQPQHF
>TRBV7-9|.|many|TRBJ2-7
TGTGCCAGCAGCTTACTTAGGGGCGCTCGTTCCGAGCAGTACTTC
CASSLLRGARSEQYF
>TRBV29-1|.|many|TRBJ1-1
TGCAGCGTCTCCGGCGGCGTCATGAACACTGAAGCTTTCTTT
CSVSGGVMNTEAFF